The source of this T cell receptor (beta chain) is a study of liver allograft versus peripheral blood T cells. Whole-study context: The authors compared T cell receptor repertoires in transplanted livers with those in the peripheral blood of recipients. Study-level points and caveats: Reported data describe T cell receptor repertoires within liver allografts as differing from those in peripheral blood.

V lost 9 bases to trimming and J lost 13 bases; unmatched junction nucleotides: 16. The CDR3 sequence is 15 residues long. Germline values: CDR1 MNHNY, CDR2 SVGAGI (reference sequence). TCRdb reprocessed the reads with MiXCR, giving one entry per CDR3 protein. The sample records 6,200 or so distinct CDR3 sequences, roughly a sixth being singletons. This clonotype is medium-sized within its sample. Its antigen is not known. The V and J genes are TRBV6-6 and TRBJ1-6; 9 bases match TRBD1. The sequence was obtained from a human patient who had a liver transplant. Some T cells may be the graft donor's. The CDR3: CASSGGQGPIHPLHF. The DNA for the CDR3 is TGTGCCAGTTCTGGCGGACAGGGGCCAATTCACCCCCTCCACTTT.